These 31 T cell receptor beta chains were all obtained from the same sample, sequenced in a study of cytomegalovirus exposure and HLA in healthy donors (dated by TCRdb to the late 2010s). Library preparation employed the immunoSEQ multiplex PCR assay. For the multiplex PCR, a mixture combining 60 forward primers for TCR Vbeta segments and 13 reverse primers for TCR Jbeta segments was used. The immuneACCESS repertoire file appears here via TCRdb, limited to in-frame rearrangements. These files lack a portion of the clones; in checked studies, under half of the deficit traces to unresolved V genes, and the cause of the others is not known. This sample gives roughly 200,000 clones in total; around 80% of them show up just once. The ten largest clones take up approximately 0.62% of the sample. Material for sequencing was PBMCs. These receptors came from a woman aged 40 to 50 in good health and CMV-seronegative.

The gene calls are TRBV11-2 and TRBJ1-2; possibly TRBD1 for D (5 bases). V was pared by 1 base and J by 8 bases, with 14 bases between. CDR1 is SGHAT and CDR2 is FQNNGV in the germline V gene. This CDR3 comprises 14 residues. The CDR3 DNA reads TGTGCCAGCAGCTTAGCCGGAGGGGTGGGAGGCTACACCTTC. Its translation: CASSLAGGVGGYTF.

Note on this clone: The germline gene is not matched at one end of the junction; a read error may be the cause. This chain uses TRBV6-1 with TRBJ2-5; D is uncertain. CDR3 length equals 12 residues. Germline assignment: CDR1 MNHNS and CDR2 SASEGT. CDR3 nucleotides: TGTGCCAGCAACGCCCTCGGAGAGGCCCAGTACTTC. It translates to CASNALGEAQYF.

The chain links TRBV7-2 to TRBJ2-1, with 12 positions matching TRBD2. This CDR3 spans 15 amino acids. Germline V gene data show CDR1 as SGHTA and CDR2 as FQGNSA. V shed 6 bases, J shed 7 bases, and the junction held 7 bases outside the gene matches. The CDR3 protein is CASSSSGGAMNEQFF. CDR3 nucleotide sequence: TGTGCCAGCAGTTCTAGCGGGGGGGCTATGAATGAGCAGTTCTTC.

This chain connects TRBV6-1 to TRBJ1-1, with D perhaps matching TRBD1 (6 bases). Trimming shortened V by 7 bases and J by 3 bases, and 12 bases separated the two germline ends. Germline-derived CDR1 and CDR2 are MNHNS and SASEGT. This CDR3 is built from 13 residues. The CDR3 region has the DNA TGTGCCAGCACGGAACGACAGGACACTGAAGCTTTCTTT. Amino acids: CASTERQDTEAFF.

A word on this clone: The germline gene is not matched at one end of the junction; a read error may be the cause. The chain combines TRBV28 with TRBJ1-2, with TRBD1 identical over 7 bases. CDR3 length: 14 residues. The germline gives CDR1 MDHEN, CDR2 SYDVKM. The CDR3, as DNA: TGTACCAGCAGTCCCCCTGGACAGGTATATGGCTACACCTTC. Amino acids: CTSSPPGQVYGYTF.

This rearrangement joins TRBV25-1 to TRBJ1-2; TRBD1 agrees at 9 bases. The CDR3 runs to 13 residues. The V gene's germline CDR1 is MGHDK and CDR2 SYGVNS. Unmatched junction bases numbered 9, after V lost 7 bases and J lost 9 bases. The CDR3 DNA reads TGTGCCAGCATGTCCGGGACAGGGTCGAGCTACACCTTC. Amino acid sequence: CASMSGTGSSYTF.

This rearrangement joins TRBV5-4 to TRBJ2-5; D ambiguous. Trimming cost V 2 bases and J 5 bases, with 10 bases left between them. CDR1 and CDR2 from the germline V gene are SGHNT and YYREEE (reference sequence). The CDR3 loop spans 13 amino acids. The CDR3 reads CASSFSEQETQYF. The CDR3 nucleotides read TGTGCCAGCAGCTTTAGTGAACAGGAGACCCAGTACTTC.

The chain is built from TRBV11-2 and TRBJ1-3, with TRBD1 matching over 7 bases. V gave up 4 bases and J gave up 3 bases; unmatched junction bases: 6. Germline V gene sequence: CDR1 SGHAT, CDR2 FQNNGV. The CDR3 totals 15 residues. The CDR3 loop is CASSSQTGYGNTIYF. The CDR3 DNA sequence: TGTGCCAGCAGCTCCCAGACAGGGTATGGAAACACCATATATTTT.

The genes are TRBV2 and TRBJ2-1, with D perhaps TRBD2 (5 bases). Trimming took 7 bases from V and 7 from J, leaving 14 bases between them. Germline lookup yields CDR1 SNHLY and CDR2 FYNNEI. The CDR3 contains 13 residues. The CDR3 protein is CASTLGLKNEQFF. The CDR3 nucleotides read TGTGCCAGCACACTAGGACTTAAAAATGAGCAGTTCTTC.

The chain couples TRBV6-5 to TRBJ2-5, with D perhaps matching TRBD2 (6 bases). TRBJ2-7 explains the end of the DNA better; the J call may be wrong. Germline assignment: CDR1 MNHEY and CDR2 SVGAGI. This CDR3 is 15 amino acids long. The chain's CDR3 is CASSPGGVGLYEQYF. The CDR3 nucleotides are TGTGCCAGCAGCCCGGGCGGGGTTGGGCTCTACGAGCAGTACTTC.

Written as DNA, the CDR3 is TGTGCCAGCAGCCGTCTTAGCGGACTAGATACGTACGAGCAGTACTTC. Translating gives CASSRLSGLDTYEQYF. The chain joins TRBV14 to TRBJ2-7, with TRBD2 matching 7 bases. The germline V gene encodes CDR1 SGHDN and CDR2 FVKESK. This CDR3 region has 16 residues. The V gene end was trimmed by 4 bases and the J gene end by 4 bases; junction bases not matched to a gene: 13.

V is TRBV21-1 and J is TRBJ2-5; the table names TRBD1, a call not compared with the DNA. TRBV21-1 is termed a pseudogene. There are 19 residues in the CDR3. The CDR3, as DNA: TGTGCCAGCAGAAGTATTCGGGACAGGGGTATTTCACGGCAAGAGACCCAGTACTTC. Amino acids: CASRSIRDRGISRQETQYF.

The V gene is TRBV19, the J gene TRBJ2-2; TRBD1 matches at 8 bases. The CDR3 runs 14 residues. V lost 6 bases and J lost 4; bases outside the gene matches: 4. The V gene's germline CDR1 is LNHDA and CDR2 SQIVND (reference sequence). Here the CDR3 DNA reads TGTGCCAGTAGCCGGACAGGGATCACCGGGGAGCTGTTTTTT. Its translation: CASSRTGITGELFF.

The chain recombines TRBV19 with TRBJ1-2, with 7 bases that match TRBD1. The CDR3 covers 12 residues. The V gene end was trimmed by 10 bases and the J gene end by 4 bases; junction bases not matched to a gene: 6. Germline CDR1 is LNHDA and CDR2 is SQIVND (reference sequence). The CDR3 region has the DNA TGTGCCACCGCCAGACAGGGCTATGGCTACACCTTC. The encoded protein is CATARQGYGYTF.

The chain employs TRBV25-1 and TRBJ2-3; 10 nucleotides match TRBD1. CDR3 length equals 16 residues. V dropped 1 base and J dropped 7; count of bases not matched to a gene: 8. Germline CDR1 is MGHDK and CDR2 is SYGVNS. The CDR3 nucleotides are TGTGCCAGCAGTGAATCTGGGACAGGGGATTGGAATACGCAGTATTTT. Residues: CASSESGTGDWNTQYF.

This rearrangement joins TRBV5-1 to TRBJ1-2; D may be TRBD1 (6 bases). Trimming shortened V by 0 bases and J by 0 bases, and 15 bases separated the two germline ends. The CDR3 loop spans 17 amino acids. Germline lookup yields CDR1 SGHRS and CDR2 YFSETQ. The CDR3 here is CASSLDRAGGPNYGYTF. DNA for the CDR3: TGCGCCAGCAGCTTGGACAGGGCAGGCGGGCCTAACTATGGCTACACCTTC.

The J gene is TRBJ1-3, the V gene TRBV5-1, with D unclear. Germline loops: CDR1 SGHRS, CDR2 YFSETQ. CDR3 size: 15 residues. Trimming stripped 0 bases from V and 0 bases from J, with 7 bases between. The CDR3, as DNA: TGCGCCAGCAGCTTGGGTATCCGCTCTGGAAACACCATATATTTT. As protein: CASSLGIRSGNTIYF.

J is TRBJ1-1 and V is TRBV6-5; D might be TRBD1 (5 bases). The V end was cut by 5 bases, the J end by 1 base, with 8 bases between. In germline, CDR1 is MNHEY, CDR2 SVGAGI. The CDR3 runs to 13 residues. CDR3 DNA sequence: TGTGCCAGCAGTCGTCAGGGGAACACTGAAGCTTTCTTT. Its protein product is CASSRQGNTEAFF.

The V and J genes are TRBV5-4 and TRBJ1-4; D not certain. Germline V CDR1 and CDR2: SGHNT, YYREEE (reference sequence). CDR3 length: 14 amino acids. Deletions cut 5 bases from V and 10 bases from J, with 18 bases between. In DNA, the CDR3 is TGTGCCAGCAGTTATGGTAGCGTGGCGGCAAAACTGTTTTTT. Translated: CASSYGSVAAKLFF.

DNA of the CDR3: TGTGCCAGCAGTGAAGACGGGCGGGGGGGAGAGACCCAGTACTTC. Translation: CASSEDGRGGETQYF. The rearrangement joins TRBV6-1 to TRBJ2-5; 9 nucleotides match TRBD2. Germline assignment: CDR1 MNHNS and CDR2 SASEGT. Germline trimming cut 1 base from V and 4 bases from J; bases unmatched to any gene: 4. The CDR3 length is 15 residues.

V is TRBV6-5 and J is TRBJ2-1, with D possibly being TRBD2 (6 bases). CDR3 length: 12 residues. The ends were cut back, 1 base at V and 9 bases at J, with 7 bases in the middle. CDR1 is MNHEY and CDR2 is SVGAGI in the germline V gene. CDR3 nucleotides: TGTGCCAGCAGTTACTTCGGGGGTGAGCAGTTCTTC. This sequence encodes CASSYFGGEQFF.

This clone was detected a few times. The chain has TRBV5-4 and TRBJ1-1; no firm D call. The V end lost 1 base, the J end lost 4 bases, and 8 bases lay between the germline ends. The germline V gene has CDR1 SGHNT and CDR2 YYREEE (reference sequence). CDR3 length: 13 amino acids. As DNA, the CDR3 is TGTGCCAGCAGCTTGTCAGGTGTCACTGAAGCTTTCTTT. Protein: CASSLSGVTEAFF.

The chain joins TRBV19 to TRBJ2-7; the D gene is possibly TRBD2 (5 bases). The V gene's germline CDR1 is LNHDA and CDR2 SQIVND (reference sequence). Trimming removed 1 base at V and 3 bases at J, with 13 bases between. This CDR3 has 15 residues. The CDR3 sequence: CASSIVSREGYEQYF. The CDR3, as DNA: TGTGCCAGTAGTATAGTGAGCCGTGAGGGCTACGAGCAGTACTTC.

This clone was detected a few times. Written as DNA, the CDR3 is TGTGCCAGCACACAGGTCGTTGGGTCACCCCTCCACTTT. Its protein product is CASTQVVGSPLHF. The gene calls are TRBV6-1 and TRBJ1-6; D is possibly TRBD1 (5 bases). The germline V and J ends were trimmed by 7 bases and 10 bases, with 14 bases remaining between them. Germline V gives CDR1 MNHNS, CDR2 SASEGT. This CDR3 spans 13 amino acids.

This chain links TRBV13 with TRBJ2-2; D is possibly TRBD2 (6 bases). CDR3 length equals 15 residues. The V end was cut by 7 bases, the J end by 1 base, with 13 bases between. The V gene's germline CDR1 is PRHDT and CDR2 FYEKMQ (reference sequence). The CDR3 protein is CASNEWRENTGELFF. As DNA, the CDR3 is TGTGCCAGCAATGAATGGAGGGAGAACACCGGGGAGCTGTTTTTT.

The chain joins TRBV18 to TRBJ2-1; 9 bases align to TRBD1. Germline CDR1 is KGHSH and CDR2 is LQKENI. The CDR3 is 16 residues long. Trimming at V came to 3 bases and at J to 4 bases, leaving 7 bases not matched to a gene. CDR3 DNA sequence: TGTGCCAGCTCACCCTCCGGGACAGGGCTTTACAATGAGCAGTTCTTC. This encodes CASSPSGTGLYNEQFF.

CDR3 amino acids: CASSLLAGREQYF. CDR3 DNA sequence: TGTGCCAGCAGCTTACTAGCGGGGAGGGAGCAGTACTTC. The chain couples TRBV5-4 to TRBJ2-7, with 10 bases aligning to TRBD2. This CDR3 region has 13 residues. The trim removed 2 bases at V and 7 bases at J, leaving 3 bases unmatched. Germline loops: CDR1 SGHNT, CDR2 YYREEE (reference sequence).

The chain links TRBV6-5 to TRBJ1-2; 8 positions agree with TRBD1. The CDR3 totals 14 residues. V shed 5 bases, J shed 3 bases, and the junction held 5 bases outside the gene matches. The germline V gene encodes CDR1 MNHEY and CDR2 SVGAGI. The CDR3 DNA reads as TGTGCCAGCAGTGGATCAGGGGGCGACTATGGCTACACCTTC. Its protein is CASSGSGGDYGYTF.

The chain carries TRBV28 and TRBJ1-6; possible D gene TRBD1, 5 bases. Per germline, CDR1 MDHEN and CDR2 SYDVKM. CDR3 length equals 14 residues. V gave up 6 bases and J gave up 7 bases, with 13 bases separating them. Written as DNA, the CDR3 is TGTGCCAGCAGGGTCGGCGGGACCAATTCACCCCTCCACTTT. Translated: CASRVGGTNSPLHF.

V usage is TRBV5-1 and J usage is TRBJ1-1, with 8 positions matching TRBD1. V was clipped by 2 bases and J by 4 bases; unmatched bases: 1. The CDR3 sequence is 13 residues long. Germline values: CDR1 SGHRS, CDR2 YFSETQ. The CDR3 spells CASSLQGGTEAFF. Written as DNA, the CDR3 is TGCGCCAGCAGCTTACAGGGGGGCACTGAAGCTTTCTTT.

The genes are TRBV18 and TRBJ1-6, with D uncertain. Germline-derived CDR1 and CDR2 are KGHSH and LQKENI. The CDR3 runs 14 residues. V gave up 3 bases and J gave up 7 bases, with 10 bases separating them. The CDR3 sequence: CASSPGSVNSPLHF. CDR3 DNA sequence: TGTGCCAGCTCACCTGGCAGCGTGAATTCACCCCTCCACTTT.